Below, 18 T cell receptor beta chains from the same sample are listed, as sequenced in a study of HIV-infected children after antiretroviral therapy interruption. The TCR library was built from RNA with a 3' RACE protocol and unique molecular identifiers. TCRdb ran MiXCR on the 3' RACE reads and lists one entry per CDR3 protein. The repertoire holds more than 85,000 distinct CDR3 sequences, with 5.5% to 8.5% as singletons. This sample's treatment: PENTA 11 planned treatment interruption arm or continuous ART arm. The sequencing used CD45RA+ CD4+ T cells from PBMCs, pooled from several time points, collected from a donor given antiretroviral therapy, either interrupted or continuous. Noted subset: naive CD4+ CD45RA+ CD45RO- T cells. These receptor sequences come from a pool of human donors with HIV.

Ten or more counts support this clonotype. The genes are TRBV2 and TRBJ1-5; TRBD1 matches 11 bases. Unmatched junction bases numbered 7, after V lost 6 bases and J lost 6 bases. Germline CDR1 is SNHLY and CDR2 is FYNNEI. There are 15 residues in the CDR3. The CDR3 DNA reads as TGTGCCAGCAGAAGGGACAGGGGGTTGATTCAGCCCCAGCATTTT. Translation gives CASRRDRGLIQPQHF.

Ten or more counts support this clonotype. The chain carries TRBV7-2 and TRBJ2-1; D remains ambiguous. Germline loops: CDR1 SGHTA, CDR2 FQGNSA. CDR3 length: 14 residues. Trimming pared 3 bases from V and 6 bases from J, leaving 12 bases between. The CDR3 DNA follows: TGTGCCAGCAGCTTGATTCTAACGGGCAATGAGCAGTTCTTC. Translating gives CASSLILTGNEQFF.

This clonotype was observed at least ten times. This chain's CDR3 is CASSRDGGGETQYF. For the CDR3, the DNA is TGCGCCAGCAGCCGGGACGGTGGAGGAGAGACCCAGTACTTC. The chain recombines TRBV5-1 with TRBJ2-5; D possibly uses TRBD1 or TRBD2 (5 bases each). The CDR3 covers 14 residues. Germline-derived CDR1 and CDR2 are SGHRS and YFSETQ. Trimming took 4 bases from V and 4 from J, leaving 14 bases between them.

The chain recombines TRBV20-1 with TRBJ2-3; either TRBD1 or TRBD2 may supply D (5 bases each). The CDR3 runs to 14 residues. V was shortened by 5 bases and J by 5 bases, with 17 bases between the two germline ends. The germline gives CDR1 DFQATT, CDR2 SNEGSKA (reference sequence). In DNA, the CDR3 is TGCAGTGCTCTAAGGGGACCGGCTGGAGATACGCAGTATTTT. It specifies CSALRGPAGDTQYF.

Ten or more counts support this clonotype. J is TRBJ2-7 and V is TRBV18, with 9 bases that match TRBD2. The CDR3 consists of 16 residues. J was trimmed by 1 base and V by 1 base; bases with no gene match: 5. Germline CDR1 and CDR2: KGHSH and LQKENI. The CDR3 region is CASSPLASGISYEQYF. In nucleotides, the CDR3 is TGTGCCAGCTCACCACTGGCTAGCGGGATTTCCTACGAGCAGTACTTC.

This clonotype was seen a few times. The chain carries TRBV2 and TRBJ1-1; unclear D gene. This CDR3 is 13 amino acids long. V was trimmed by 11 bases and J by 4 bases, leaving 17 bases between them. Germline CDR1 is SNHLY and CDR2 is FYNNEI. Here the CDR3 reads CAGTVGMLTEAFF. DNA of the CDR3: TGTGCCGGAACCGTGGGAATGCTCACTGAAGCTTTCTTT. The variable domain in full, completed from reference TRBV2 and TRBJ1-1, reads EPEVTQTPSHQVTQMGQEVILRCVPISNHLYFYWYRQILGQKVEFLVSFYNNEISEKSEIFDDQFSVERPDGSNFTLKIRSTKLEDSAMYFCAGTVGMLTEAFFGQGTRLTVV.

The CDR3: CAISESGQGNTEAFF. CDR3 nucleotides: TGTGCCATCAGTGAGTCGGGACAGGGGAACACTGAAGCTTTCTTT. The chain has TRBV10-3 and TRBJ1-1, with 9 bases lining up with TRBD1. With 0 bases clipped from V and 1 base from J, the junction kept 0 bases outside the gene matches. Germline lookup yields CDR1 ENHRY and CDR2 SYGVKD. This CDR3 is 15 amino acids long.

Many counts were recorded for this clonotype. The chain links TRBV7-2 to TRBJ1-2; D is possibly TRBD1 (5 bases). Germline assignment: CDR1 SGHTA and CDR2 FQGNSA. The CDR3 spans 14 residues. V was pared by 5 bases and J by 0 bases, with 10 bases between. CDR3 sequence: CASSPLGANYGYTF. As DNA, the CDR3 is TGTGCCAGCAGCCCCTTGGGGGCTAACTATGGCTACACCTTC.

V is TRBV9 and J is TRBJ2-1, with TRBD2 matching over 12 bases. CDR3 length: 16 residues. Trimming cost V 5 bases and J 6 bases; bases outside gene matches: 9. CDR1 is SGDLS, CDR2 YYNGEE, per germline. CDR3 DNA: TGTGCCAGCAGGAGCACTAGCGGGAGGATCCGCAATGAGCAGTTCTTC. Its protein is CASRSTSGRIRNEQFF.

The chain has TRBV5-1 and TRBJ1-6; possible D gene TRBD1, 5 bases. This CDR3 is 14 amino acids long. With 4 bases removed from V and 5 bases from J, the gap between germline ends came to 10 bases. Per germline, CDR1 SGHRS and CDR2 YFSETQ. The CDR3 DNA is TGCGCCAGCAGCCTCGGACACAATAATTCACCCCTCCACTTT. Its protein is CASSLGHNNSPLHF.

At least ten counts were recorded for this clonotype. The V and J genes are TRBV2 and TRBJ1-1; a possible D gene is TRBD1 (5 bases). The CDR3 extends over 12 amino acids. Trimming stripped 4 bases from V and 9 bases from J, with 12 bases between. Germline-derived CDR1 and CDR2 are SNHLY and FYNNEI. This CDR3 is CASSGTHLQAFF. DNA for the CDR3: TGTGCCAGCAGTGGGACACATCTTCAAGCTTTCTTT.

This clonotype occurred many times. V usage is TRBV5-1 and J usage is TRBJ2-1; no definite D call. Germline V CDR1 and CDR2: SGHRS, YFSETQ. CDR3 length equals 14 residues. Trimming cost V 0 bases and J 1 base, with 5 bases left between them. The CDR3 DNA follows: TGCGCCAGCAGCTTGGACACGTCCTACAATGAGCAGTTCTTC. Translated: CASSLDTSYNEQFF.

This sequence joins TRBV11-2 and TRBJ2-7; D is unresolved. Germline V lookup: CDR1 SGHAT, CDR2 FQNNGV. Trimming took off 2 bases at V and 5 bases at J, with 10 bases between the two ends. CDR3 length: 13 residues. The CDR3 is CASSLLLANEQYF. CDR3 DNA sequence: TGTGCCAGCAGCTTATTACTCGCCAACGAGCAGTACTTC.

This rearrangement joins TRBV4-2 to TRBJ1-1; the D gene is possibly TRBD1 (6 bases). Trimming took 0 bases from V and 0 from J, leaving 11 bases between them. There are 16 residues in the CDR3. From germline, CDR1 is LGHNA and CDR2 YNFKEQ. The DNA of the CDR3 is TGTGCCAGCAGCCAAGAAGGGGGGCGGCTGAACACTGAAGCTTTCTTT. It specifies CASSQEGGRLNTEAFF.

This clonotype was recorded at least ten times. The V call is TRBV28, the J call TRBJ2-1, with 10 bases identical to TRBD2. V was pared by 8 bases and J by 0 bases, with 10 bases of the junction left unmatched. The CDR3 contains 17 residues. Germline V gene data show CDR1 as MDHEN and CDR2 as SYDVKM. The CDR3 nucleotides are TGTGCCAGCGCGAATAGCGGGAGGTCTAGCTCCTACAATGAGCAGTTCTTC. This encodes CASANSGRSSSYNEQFF.

In its sample, this clonotype was seen many times. V usage is TRBV7-9 and J usage is TRBJ2-7; unclear D gene. Deletions cut 6 bases from V and 3 bases from J, with 9 bases between. CDR3 length equals 12 residues. CDR1 SEHNR and CDR2 FQNEAQ come from the germline V gene (reference sequence). The CDR3 loop reads CASSARDYEQYF. In DNA form, the CDR3 reads TGTGCCAGCAGTGCCCGCGACTACGAGCAGTACTTC.

The table lists this clonotype with many counts. The rearrangement joins TRBV7-9 to TRBJ2-1; TRBD2 agrees at 9 bases. Unmatched junction bases numbered 8, after V lost 5 bases and J lost 9 bases. The CDR3 is 14 residues long. CDR1 and CDR2 (germline): SEHNR, FQNEAQ (reference sequence). The CDR3 nucleotides are TGTGCCAGCAGCCAAACGGGACTAGCCAGTGAGCAGTTCTTC. It codes for CASSQTGLASEQFF.

This clonotype was recorded many times. The V and J genes are TRBV5-1 and TRBJ2-7, with D tentatively TRBD2 (5 bases). Germline values: CDR1 SGHRS, CDR2 YFSETQ. This CDR3 has 13 residues. V shed 2 bases and J shed 6 bases, with 12 bases lying between them. The CDR3 DNA sequence: TGCGCCAGCAGCTTCTCCTATCGGGGCGAGCAGTACTTC. This translates into CASSFSYRGEQYF.